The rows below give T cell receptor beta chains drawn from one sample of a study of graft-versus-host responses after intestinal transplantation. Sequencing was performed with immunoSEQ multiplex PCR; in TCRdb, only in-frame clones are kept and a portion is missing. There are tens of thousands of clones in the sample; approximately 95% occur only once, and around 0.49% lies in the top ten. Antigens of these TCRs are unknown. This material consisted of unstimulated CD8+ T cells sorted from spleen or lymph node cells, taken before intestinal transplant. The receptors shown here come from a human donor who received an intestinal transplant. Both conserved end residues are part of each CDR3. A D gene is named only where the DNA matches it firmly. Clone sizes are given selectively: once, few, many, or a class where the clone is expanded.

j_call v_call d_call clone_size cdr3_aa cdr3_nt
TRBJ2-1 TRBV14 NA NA CASSQDLAGQPDNEQFF TGTGCCAGCAGCCAAGATCTCGCGGGACAGCCCGACAATGAGCAGTTCTTC
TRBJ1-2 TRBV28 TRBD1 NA CASSKLRTGGYGYTF TGTGCCAGCAGTAAACTCAGGACAGGGGGTTATGGCTACACCTTC
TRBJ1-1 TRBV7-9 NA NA CASSLGSRAFF TGTGCCAGCAGCTTAGGTTCGAGAGCTTTCTTT
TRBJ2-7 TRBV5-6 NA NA CASSGIAGEQYF TGTGCCAGCAGCGGGATCGCAGGGGAGCAGTACTTC
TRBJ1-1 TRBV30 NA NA CAWSVGGMNTEAFF TGTGCCTGGAGTGTGGGGGGAATGAACACTGAAGCTTTCTTT
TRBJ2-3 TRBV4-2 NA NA CASSQEGGQTTDTQYF TGTGCCAGCAGCCAAGAAGGAGGACAGACCACAGATACGCAGTATTTT
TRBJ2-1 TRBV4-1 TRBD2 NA CASSQPGLADEQFF TGCGCCAGCAGCCAACCGGGACTAGCGGACGAGCAGTTCTTC
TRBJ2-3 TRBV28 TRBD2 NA CATTQRGAGTDTQYF TGTGCCACCACGCAGCGGGGCGCCGGCACAGATACGCAGTATTTT
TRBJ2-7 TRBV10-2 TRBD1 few CASSWGQEYEQYF TGCGCCAGCAGCTGGGGACAGGAGTACGAGCAGTACTTC
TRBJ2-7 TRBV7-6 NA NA CASSLAESYEQYF TGTGCCAGCAGCTTAGCGGAGTCCTACGAGCAGTACTTC
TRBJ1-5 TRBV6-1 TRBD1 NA CASIRTGNQPQHF TGTGCCAGCATCCGGACAGGGAACCAGCCCCAGCATTTT
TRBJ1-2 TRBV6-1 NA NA CASSDLGVGNYGYTF TGTGCCAGCAGTGATCTCGGGGTGGGCAACTATGGCTACACCTTC
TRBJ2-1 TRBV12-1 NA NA CASSFDDRGGENEQFF TGTGCCAGCAGCTTTGACGACAGGGGAGGTGAAAATGAGCAGTTCTTC
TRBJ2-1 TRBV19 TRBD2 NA CASSEAGGLNEQFF TGTGCCAGTAGTGAGGCGGGGGGGCTCAATGAGCAGTTCTTC
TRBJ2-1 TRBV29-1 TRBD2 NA CSVEDRVSGSSYEQFF TGCAGCGTTGAAGACAGGGTTAGCGGGAGTTCGTATGAGCAGTTCTTC
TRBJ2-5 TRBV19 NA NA CASSIIGEETQYF TGTGCCAGTAGTATTATCGGGGAAGAGACCCAGTACTTC
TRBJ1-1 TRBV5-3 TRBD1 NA CARSLGRTGKGNTEAFF TGTGCCAGAAGCTTGGGTAGGACAGGGAAGGGGAACACTGAAGCTTTCTTT
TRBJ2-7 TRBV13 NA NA CASSGHNVGSYEQYF TGTGCCAGCAGCGGACATAACGTGGGTTCCTACGAGCAGTACTTC
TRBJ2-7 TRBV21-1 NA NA CASSIKRGVGQGRNYEQYF TGTGCCAGCAGCATAAAAAGGGGGGTGGGACAGGGACGCAACTACGAGCAGTACTTC
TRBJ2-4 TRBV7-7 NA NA CASSSTGESDPKNIQYF TGTGCCAGCAGCTCGACAGGAGAAAGTGATCCCAAAAACATTCAGTACTTC
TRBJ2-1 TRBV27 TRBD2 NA CASKTTSGFYNEQFF TGTGCCAGCAAGACGACTAGCGGGTTTTACAATGAGCAGTTCTTC
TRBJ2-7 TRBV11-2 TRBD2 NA CASSLGSGSLSVQYF TGTGCCAGCAGCTTAGGTAGCGGGAGCCTTTCGGTGCAGTACTTC
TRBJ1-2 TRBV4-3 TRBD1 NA CASSQDTILGQALSDNYGYTF TGCGCCAGCAGCCAAGATACAATTTTGGGACAGGCCTTGTCGGATAACTATGGCTACACCTTC
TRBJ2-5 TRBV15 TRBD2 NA CATRPTSGEETQYF TGTGCCACCAGGCCTACTAGCGGTGAAGAGACCCAGTACTTC
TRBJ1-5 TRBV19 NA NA CASSLVGVNQPQHF TGTGCCAGTAGTTTAGTCGGGGTTAATCAGCCCCAGCATTTT
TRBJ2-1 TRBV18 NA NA CASSPRGSPIDNEQFF TGTGCCAGCTCACCCCGTGGTAGCCCTATTGACAATGAGCAGTTCTTC
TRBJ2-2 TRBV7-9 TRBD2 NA CASSQDGAGEAGELFF TGTGCCAGCAGCCAAGATGGAGCGGGAGAGGCCGGGGAGCTGTTTTTT
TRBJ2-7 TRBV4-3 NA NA CASSQGVRQGNEQYF TGCGCCAGCAGCCAAGGAGTTCGGCAGGGTAACGAGCAGTACTTC
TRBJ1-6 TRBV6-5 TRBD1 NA CASSYRTGTGGSPLHF TGTGCCAGCAGTTACCGTACCGGGACAGGGGGTTCACCCCTCCACTTT
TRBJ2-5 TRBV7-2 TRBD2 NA CASSPPTSEETQYF TGTGCCAGCAGCCCACCAACTAGCGAAGAGACCCAGTACTTC
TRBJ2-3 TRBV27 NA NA CASSLTGSDTQYF TGTGCCAGCAGTTTAACAGGGAGCGATACGCAGTATTTT
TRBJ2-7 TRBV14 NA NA CASSLRGITYEQYF TGTGCCAGCAGCCTCCGCGGGATTACCTACGAGCAGTACTTC
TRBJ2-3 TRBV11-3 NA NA CASNSEAGAGTDTQYF TGTGCCAGCAACTCAGAAGCTGGGGCTGGCACAGATACGCAGTATTTT
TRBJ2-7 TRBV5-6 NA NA CASSPTTDPYEQYF TGTGCCAGCAGCCCGACGACAGATCCCTACGAGCAGTACTTC
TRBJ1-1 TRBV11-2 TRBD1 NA CASSRGQGAIIEAFF TGTGCCAGCAGCCGTGGACAGGGGGCTATCATTGAAGCTTTCTTT
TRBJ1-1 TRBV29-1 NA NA CSGAGTEAFF TGCAGCGGGGCTGGGACTGAAGCTTTCTTT
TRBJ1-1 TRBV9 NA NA CASSAWGGTEAFF TGTGCCAGCAGCGCCTGGGGGGGGACTGAAGCTTTCTTT
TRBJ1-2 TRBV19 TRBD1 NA CASGDSPLYGYTF TGTGCCAGTGGGGACAGCCCCCTCTATGGCTACACCTTC
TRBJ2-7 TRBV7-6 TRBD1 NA CASSQGQGIREQYF TGTGCCAGCAGTCAAGGACAGGGAATTAGGGAGCAGTACTTC
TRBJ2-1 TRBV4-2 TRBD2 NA CASSHGIAGHNEQFF TGTGCCAGCAGCCATGGTATAGCGGGACACAATGAGCAGTTCTTC
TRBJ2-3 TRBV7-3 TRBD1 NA CASSFPRQGDYTDTQYF TGTGCCAGCAGCTTTCCCCGACAGGGGGATTACACAGATACGCAGTATTTT
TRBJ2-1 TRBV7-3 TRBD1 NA CASSLGQTQFF TGTGCCAGCAGCTTGGGACAGACACAGTTCTTC
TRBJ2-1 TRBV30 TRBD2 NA CAWSVISGDYNEQFF TGTGCCTGGAGTGTAATTAGCGGGGACTACAATGAGCAGTTCTTC
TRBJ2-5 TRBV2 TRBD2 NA CASSVVGTSGETQYF TGTGCCAGCTCAGTGGTAGGGACTAGCGGAGAGACCCAGTACTTC
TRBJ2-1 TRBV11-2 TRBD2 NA CASSLGVGGLAGDNEQFF TGTGCCAGCAGCTTAGGGGTAGGGGGACTAGCGGGTGACAATGAGCAGTTCTTC
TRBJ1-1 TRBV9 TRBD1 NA CASSPGQGDTEAFF TGTGCCAGCAGCCCCGGACAGGGTGACACTGAAGCTTTCTTT
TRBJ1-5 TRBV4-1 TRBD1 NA CASSPPGQGNQPQHF TGCGCCAGCAGCCCTCCGGGACAGGGGAATCAGCCCCAGCATTTT
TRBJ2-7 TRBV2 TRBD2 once CASSGKREGKDVYEQYF TGTGCCAGCAGTGGTAAGCGGGAGGGCAAAGATGTCTACGAGCAGTACTTC
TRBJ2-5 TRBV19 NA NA CASSMRETQYF TGTGCCAGTAGTATGAGAGAGACCCAGTACTTC
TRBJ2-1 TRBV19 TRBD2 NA CASRRTSGEASYNEQFF TGTGCCAGTAGGCGGACTAGCGGGGAGGCCTCCTACAATGAGCAGTTCTTC
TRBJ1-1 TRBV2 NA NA CASSEWRGLNTEAFF TGTGCCAGCAGTGAATGGAGGGGATTGAACACTGAAGCTTTCTTT
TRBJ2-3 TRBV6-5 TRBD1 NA CASGAGQVLFF TGTGCCAGCGGCGCGGGACAGGTCCTTTTCTTT